This entry lists 27 T cell receptor beta chains sequenced from one sample in a study of identical twins. TCRdb reanalysed the 5' RACE reads using MiXCR and keeps one entry per CDR3 protein. The table records 1.5 million to 2 million distinct CDR3 sequences, around 29% of them present only once. The sequenced sample consisted of cord blood. Every receptor here comes from a newborn girl in good health.

The chain employs TRBV6-5 and TRBJ1-1; no definite D call. The CDR3 has 14 residues. Trimming removed 4 bases from V and 3 bases from J, with 12 bases in between. The germline V gene has CDR1 MNHEY and CDR2 SVGAGI. The CDR3 loop reads CASSSSVVYTEAFF. The CDR3 DNA reads TGTGCCAGCAGTTCCTCGGTGGTCTACACTGAAGCTTTCTTT.

This chain links TRBV5-4 with TRBJ2-1; D is possibly TRBD1 (7 bases). This CDR3 region has 18 residues. Germline V gives CDR1 SGHNT, CDR2 YYREEE (reference sequence). V was cut by 0 bases and J by 0 bases, with 16 bases left in between. DNA for the CDR3: TGTGCCAGCAGCTTGGCTTTTTATCAGGGGGGCTCCTACAATGAGCAGTTCTTC. Amino acids: CASSLAFYQGGSYNEQFF.

To note about this clonotype: Mismatch with germline at one junction end may stem from a read error. This chain links TRBV29-1 with TRBJ1-4; weak D call: TRBD1 (6 bases). In germline, CDR1 is SQVTM, CDR2 ANQGSEA. This CDR3 contains 13 residues. The DNA of the CDR3 is TGCAGCGTCGTGGGGGCAACTAATAAAAAACTGTTTTTT. Translation: CSVVGATNKKLFF.

Written as DNA, the CDR3 is TGTGCCTGGAATCCAGGGACAGGGGCAAGAGATACGCAGTATTTT. Its translation: CAWNPGTGARDTQYF. The chain recombines TRBV30 with TRBJ2-3; the match to TRBD1 covers 10 bases. V lost 4 bases and J lost 5; bases outside the gene matches: 9. The CDR3 totals 15 residues. Germline lookup yields CDR1 GTSNPN and CDR2 SVGIG (reference sequence).

This rearrangement joins TRBV20-1 to TRBJ2-7; the match to TRBD2 covers 10 bases. This CDR3 is 14 amino acids long. In germline, CDR1 is DFQATT, CDR2 SNEGSKA (reference sequence). Losses at the gene ends were 0 bases for V and 3 bases for J; bases not matched to a gene: 2. Here the CDR3 DNA reads TGCAGTGCTAGAGATAAGCGGGGGGGCTACGAGCAGTACTTC. Translated, it gives CSARDKRGGYEQYF.

The gene calls are TRBV29-1 and TRBJ2-7; 7 positions match TRBD2. The CDR3 contains 14 residues. Per germline, CDR1 SQVTM and CDR2 ANQGSEA. Unmatched junction bases numbered 11, after V lost 7 bases and J lost 2 bases. CDR3 residues: CSALSLAATYEQYF. Here the CDR3 DNA reads TGCAGCGCCCTTAGCCTAGCGGCTACCTACGAGCAGTACTTC.

This clonotype showed up just a few times. The CDR3 DNA reads as TGTGCCAGCAGCTGGCGCAGATACTTTCAAGAGACCCAGTACTTC. Its translation is CASSWRRYFQETQYF. V and J are TRBV11-3 and TRBJ2-5; unclear D gene. This CDR3 is built from 15 residues. CDR1 SGHNT and CDR2 YENEEA come from the germline V gene. The germline V and J ends were trimmed by 4 bases and 2 bases, with 14 bases remaining between them.

This chain connects TRBV10-3 to TRBJ2-1, with TRBD2 matching 10 bases. The junction had 14 bases not matched to a gene; V was cut back by 5 bases and J by 7 bases. The V gene's germline CDR1 is ENHRY and CDR2 SYGVKD. The CDR3 is made up of 17 amino acids. The DNA for the CDR3 is TGTGCCATCAGTTCCCAGCGGGAGGGCCAAATTGGGAATGAGCAGTTCTTC. Translated: CAISSQREGQIGNEQFF.

This clonotype showed up just a few times. J is TRBJ1-2 and V is TRBV27, with 11 positions matching TRBD1. The J segment lost 0 bases and the V segment lost 7 bases, leaving 13 bases of the junction unmatched. The V gene's germline CDR1 is MNHEY and CDR2 SMNVEV (reference sequence). This CDR3 spans 18 amino acids. DNA of the CDR3: TGTGCCAGCACTTCCTCCGGACAGGGGGCGAGAGCTAACTATGGCTACACCTTC. It encodes CASTSSGQGARANYGYTF.

In this sample, this clonotype turned up a few times. V usage is TRBV5-1 and J usage is TRBJ2-7; the match to TRBD1 covers 8 bases. The CDR3 runs to 15 residues. V shed 0 bases and J 3 bases; nucleotides not matched to a gene: 5. Germline lookup yields CDR1 SGHRS and CDR2 YFSETQ. CDR3 in DNA: TGCGCCAGCAGCTTGGGGACAGGGTACAACTACGAGCAGTACTTC. This sequence encodes CASSLGTGYNYEQYF.

The chain is built from TRBV7-2 and TRBJ2-3, with no clear D. Germline CDR1 SGHTA, CDR2 FQGNSA. V dropped 0 bases and J dropped 0 bases, with 10 bases sitting between them. The CDR3 consists of 16 residues. The CDR3, as DNA: TGTGCCAGCAGCTTAGCGCTTGGGGTTAGCACAGATACGCAGTATTTT. Translated, it gives CASSLALGVSTDTQYF. The full variable domain, rest sourced from reference TRBV7-2 and TRBJ2-3, is GAGVSQSPSNKVTEKGKDVELRCDPISGHTALYWYRQSLGQGLEFLIYFQGNSAPDKSGLPSDRFSAERTGGSVSTLTIQRTQQEDSAVYLCASSLALGVSTDTQYFGPGTRLTVL.

This clonotype has a handful of counts. The chain has TRBV12-3 or TRBV12-4 and TRBJ2-3; 8 positions agree with TRBD2. J lost 8 bases, V lost 3 bases, and 4 bases had no gene match. This CDR3 is built from 13 residues. The CDR3 here is CASSLGLVTTQYF. CDR3 nucleotide sequence: TGTGCCAGCAGTTTGGGACTAGTCACTACGCAGTATTTT.

A single count supports this clonotype. The J gene is TRBJ2-7, the V gene TRBV18; 11 nucleotides agree with TRBD1. The V gene end was trimmed by 3 bases and the J gene end by 2 bases; junction bases not matched to a gene: 6. Germline CDR1 and CDR2: KGHSH and LQKENI. This CDR3 contains 16 residues. The CDR3 loop is CASSPRTGGPTYEQYF. For the CDR3, the DNA is TGTGCCAGCTCACCGCGGACAGGGGGCCCTACCTACGAGCAGTACTTC.

This clonotype turned up a few times. The rearrangement uses TRBV20-1 and TRBJ2-1, with 12 bases aligning to TRBD2. J gave up 5 bases and V 1 base, and 3 bases lay outside the gene matches. The CDR3 has 15 amino acids. CDR1 DFQATT and CDR2 SNEGSKA come from the germline V gene (reference sequence). CDR3 loop: CSARGTSGNHNEQFF. CDR3 in DNA: TGCAGTGCTAGAGGGACTAGCGGGAATCACAATGAGCAGTTCTTC.

This chain connects TRBV6-1 to TRBJ2-4; 9 bases map to TRBD1. Matching the DNA end better, TRBJ2-7 makes the J call doubtful. This CDR3 is built from 13 residues. CDR1 and CDR2 from the germline V gene are MNHNS and SASEGT. The chain's CDR3 is CASKQGAGYEQYF. In DNA form, the CDR3 reads TGTGCCAGCAAACAGGGGGCGGGATACGAGCAGTACTTC.

The V and J genes are TRBV21-1 and TRBJ1-4; TRBD1 is taken as the D call from the table, unchecked against the DNA. TRBV21-1 is described as a pseudogene. The CDR3 contains 18 residues. The CDR3 here is CASSKEHPARQGREKLFF. The CDR3 DNA is TGTGCCAGCAGCAAAGAACATCCGGCGAGACAGGGGCGGGAAAAACTGTTTTTT.

The chain recombines TRBV19 with TRBJ1-5; weak D call: TRBD1 (6 bases). The CDR3 is 18 residues long. The V gene lost 1 base and the J gene lost 0 bases, with 16 bases spanning the gap. The germline CDR1 and CDR2 sequences are LNHDA and SQIVND (reference sequence). CDR3 nucleotide sequence: TGTGCCAGTAGTATAGGAACGGGACACGTTTTTAGCAATCAGCCCCAGCATTTT. It is translated as CASSIGTGHVFSNQPQHF.

The sample holds a few counts of this clonotype. The rearrangement joins TRBV7-2 to TRBJ2-7; 9 bases are shared with TRBD1. Germline loops: CDR1 SGHTA, CDR2 FQGNSA. The CDR3 is 14 amino acids. The trim removed 3 bases at V and 3 bases at J, leaving 3 bases unmatched. The CDR3 spells CASSFGQGLYEQYF. DNA of the CDR3: TGTGCCAGCAGCTTCGGACAGGGGCTCTACGAGCAGTACTTC.

The chain has TRBV20-1 and TRBJ2-1; 10 bases match TRBD2. J was trimmed by 6 bases and V by 5 bases; bases with no gene match: 10. Looked up from germline, CDR1 is DFQATT and CDR2 is SNEGSKA (reference sequence). There are 15 residues in the CDR3. CDR3 sequence: CSAEVSGGVGNEQFF. DNA of the CDR3: TGCAGTGCTGAAGTGAGCGGGGGGGTAGGCAATGAGCAGTTCTTC.

This clonotype was counted ten times or more. V gene TRBV5-5 combines with J gene TRBJ2-3, with D possibly TRBD1 on 6 matching bases. Germline V gene lookup returns CDR1 SGHKS and CDR2 YYEKEE (reference sequence). This CDR3 comprises 14 residues. The V and J ends lost 1 base and 3 bases respectively, with 9 bases between them. The CDR3 spells CASSLFRGTDTQYF. CDR3 DNA: TGTGCCAGCAGCTTGTTCAGGGGAACAGATACGCAGTATTTT.

This clonotype was counted only a few times. The rearrangement links TRBV12-3 or TRBV12-4 to TRBJ2-3; 9 nucleotides match TRBD2. CDR3 length: 16 residues. Germline trimming cut 2 bases from V and 2 bases from J; bases unmatched to any gene: 5. The CDR3 loop is CASSLIASGNTDTQYF. Written as DNA, the CDR3 is TGTGCCAGCAGTTTAATCGCTAGCGGGAACACAGATACGCAGTATTTT.

This clonotype has just a few counts. The V gene is TRBV28, the J gene TRBJ2-4; D unclear. This CDR3 has 14 amino acids. Trimming pared 4 bases from V and 3 bases from J, leaving 10 bases between. From germline, CDR1 is MDHEN and CDR2 SYDVKM. The CDR3 protein is CASSYSDFKNIQYF. For the CDR3, the DNA is TGTGCCAGCAGTTACTCGGATTTCAAAAACATTCAGTACTTC.

The V call is TRBV10-2, the J call TRBJ2-3; 7 bases map to TRBD2. The CDR3 is 14 amino acids. After removal of 5 bases from V and 4 bases from J, the junction contained 6 bases not matched to a gene. CDR1 is WSHSY, CDR2 SAAADI, per germline. The CDR3 DNA follows: TGCGCCAGCAGTATCGGGGGGAACCCAGATACGCAGTATTTT. Encoded protein: CASSIGGNPDTQYF.

The chain employs TRBV18 and TRBJ1-6; 8 bases align to TRBD1. V trimming: 3 bases; J trimming: 8 bases; junction bases outside the gene matches: 6. The CDR3 has 15 residues. Germline CDR1 and CDR2: KGHSH and LQKENI. In DNA form, the CDR3 reads TGTGCCAGCTCACCCGGACAGGGCTTCGATTCACCCCTCCACTTT. Amino acids: CASSPGQGFDSPLHF.

The chain recombines TRBV11-2 with TRBJ2-3; 8 positions match TRBD2. Germline assignment: CDR1 SGHAT and CDR2 FQNNGV. The CDR3 has 15 residues. V lost 1 base and J lost 2; bases outside the gene matches: 2. Here the CDR3 DNA reads TGTGCCAGCAGCTTAGTGCGGGGGGTCACAGATACGCAGTATTTT. Translation: CASSLVRGVTDTQYF.

The V and J genes are TRBV12-3 or TRBV12-4 and TRBJ2-7, with D tentatively TRBD2 (7 bases). The end of the DNA fits TRBJ2-5 better, so the J call may be wrong. The CDR3 has 13 amino acids. The CDR3 spells CASSLRGGGTQYF. The CDR3 coding sequence is TGTGCCAGCAGTTTAAGAGGGGGGGGGACCCAGTACTTC.

About this clonotype itself: The junction departs from germline at one end; a sequencing error may be responsible. The gene calls are TRBV7-2 and TRBJ2-7; TRBD2 is a possible D gene (7 bases). Judging by the DNA end, TRBJ2-5 fits better; the J call may be wrong. The CDR3 covers 16 residues. Germline V gene sequence: CDR1 SGHTA, CDR2 FQGNSA. CDR3 nucleotide sequence: TGTGTCAGCAGCTTTCCACAGGGAGGGGAGGGGGAGACCCAGTACTTC. This sequence encodes CVSSFPQGGEGETQYF.